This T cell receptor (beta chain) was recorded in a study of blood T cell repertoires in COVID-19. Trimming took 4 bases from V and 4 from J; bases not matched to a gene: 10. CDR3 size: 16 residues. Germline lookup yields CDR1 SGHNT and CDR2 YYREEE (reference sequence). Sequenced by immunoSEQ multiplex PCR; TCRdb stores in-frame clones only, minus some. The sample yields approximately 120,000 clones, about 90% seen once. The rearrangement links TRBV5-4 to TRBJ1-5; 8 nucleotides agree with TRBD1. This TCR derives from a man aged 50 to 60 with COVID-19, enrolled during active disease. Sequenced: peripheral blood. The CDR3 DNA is TGTGCCAGCAGCCGCGGAGGACAGGGCAGTAATCAGCCCCAGCATTTT. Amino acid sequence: CASSRGGQGSNQPQHF. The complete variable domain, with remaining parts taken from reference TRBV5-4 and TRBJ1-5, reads ETGVTQSPTHLIKTRGQQVTLRCSSQSGHNTVSWYQQALGQGPQFIFQYYREEENGRGNFPPRFSGLQFPNYSSELNVNALELDDSALYLCASSRGGQGSNQPQHFGDGTRLSIL.